The 29 T cell receptor beta chains reported below all come from one sample, sequenced in a study of T cell repertoires in cytomegalovirus infection. MiXCR, applied by TCRdb to the reads, yields one record per CDR3 protein. The sample lists about 490,000 distinct CDR3 sequences, approximately 16% occurring once. Sequenced: CD8+ T cells from PBMCs. These TCRs come from a human donor in good health (CMV status not recorded). Some clones in this sample may be carry-over from other donors' samples.

This clonotype came up many times. This sequence may be a read error, since a much larger clone differs from it by one base. For the CDR3, the DNA is TGTGCCAGCAGTTTAGGCCTCGACAATGAGCAGTTCTTC. It specifies CASSLGLDNEQFF. The V call is TRBV6-5, the J call TRBJ2-1; D gene unclear. Trimming cost V 4 bases and J 5 bases, with 9 bases left between them. The V gene's germline CDR1 is MNHEY and CDR2 SVGAGI. The CDR3 extends over 13 amino acids.

This clonotype appeared many times. The rearrangement links TRBV7-6 to TRBJ1-6; 7 bases fit TRBD1. Germline V CDR1 and CDR2: SGHVS, FNYEAQ. The CDR3 contains 17 residues. The ends lost 5 bases at V and 9 bases at J; junction bases unmatched: 16. The CDR3 here is CASSPRLGGGVGSPLHF. The CDR3 DNA sequence: TGTGCCAGCAGCCCCCGGCTGGGAGGGGGCGTCGGTTCACCCCTCCACTTT.

Ten or more counts support this clonotype. The V gene is TRBV19, the J gene TRBJ1-1; D may be TRBD1 (5 bases). Germline assignment: CDR1 LNHDA and CDR2 SQIVND (reference sequence). The CDR3 sequence is 14 residues long. The ends were cut back, 6 bases at V and 0 bases at J, with 11 bases in the middle. CDR3 coding DNA: TGTGCCAGTAGCGACGACAGAGTGAACACTGAAGCTTTCTTT. It encodes CASSDDRVNTEAFF.

This clonotype was found a few times. The chain joins TRBV4-2 to TRBJ2-7; TRBD1 matches 9 bases. Germline trimming cut 0 bases from V and 2 bases from J; bases unmatched to any gene: 2. CDR3 length: 15 amino acids. Per germline, CDR1 LGHNA and CDR2 YNFKEQ. The CDR3 here is CASSQEGTGTYEQYF. CDR3 DNA: TGTGCCAGCAGCCAAGAAGGGACAGGGACCTACGAGCAGTACTTC.

The chain recombines TRBV14 with TRBJ1-2; possibly TRBD1 for D (6 bases). From germline, CDR1 is SGHDN and CDR2 FVKESK. Deletions cut 4 bases from V and 5 bases from J, with 20 bases between. This CDR3 has 16 amino acids. Here the CDR3 DNA reads TGTGCCAGCAGCCGGGGGACGGGGGGCGCCGAGTATGGCTACACCTTC. It encodes CASSRGTGGAEYGYTF.

The chain is built from TRBV28 and TRBJ2-7, with D perhaps TRBD1 (5 bases). Trimming took 6 bases from V and 3 from J, leaving 9 bases between them. CDR3 length: 12 residues. Germline V CDR1 and CDR2: MDHEN, SYDVKM. As DNA, the CDR3 is TGTGCCAGCAGGTCAGGGTTCTACGAGCAGTACTTC. Its translation: CASRSGFYEQYF.

The J gene is TRBJ1-2, the V gene TRBV12-5, with D possibly being TRBD1 (5 bases). Trimming removed 6 bases from V and 5 bases from J, with 10 bases in between. This CDR3 has 12 residues. Germline V gene lookup returns CDR1 LGHNT and CDR2 FRNRAP. The CDR3 loop is CASGGTDYGYTF. CDR3 nucleotide sequence: TGTGCTAGTGGGGGGACCGATTATGGCTACACCTTC.

This clonotype was counted ten times or more. The chain employs TRBV7-9 and TRBJ2-1; 10 positions agree with TRBD2. Germline loops: CDR1 SEHNR, CDR2 FQNEAQ (reference sequence). The CDR3 is 14 amino acids. The junction had 6 bases not matched to a gene; V was cut back by 6 bases and J by 7 bases. The CDR3, as DNA: TGTGCCAGCAGGCAAGCGACTAGCGGGAATGAGCAGTTCTTC. It translates to CASRQATSGNEQFF.

This clonotype was seen more than once but under ten times. The chain links TRBV28 to TRBJ1-2; D not resolved. This CDR3 is 12 amino acids long. Germline assignment: CDR1 MDHEN and CDR2 SYDVKM. Trimming shortened V by 7 bases and J by 2 bases, and 8 bases separated the two germline ends. Written as DNA, the CDR3 is TGTGCCAGCAACTCGGAGAACTATGGCTACACCTTC. Its translation is CASNSENYGYTF.

This clonotype was counted many times. The V and J genes are TRBV7-3 and TRBJ2-7; D unresolved. The germline V gene encodes CDR1 SGHTA and CDR2 FQGTGA. The V end was cut by 8 bases, the J end by 6 bases, with 14 bases between. CDR3 length: 12 residues. CDR3 sequence reads: CASSLSPGEQYF. The CDR3 DNA reads TGTGCCAGCTCCCTGTCCCCCGGCGAGCAGTACTTC.

The table lists this clonotype with many counts. The V call is TRBV20-1, the J call TRBJ2-7, with D possibly being TRBD2 (5 bases). The CDR3 extends over 14 amino acids. The V gene lost 3 bases and the J gene lost 7 bases, with 19 bases spanning the gap. Per the germline V gene, CDR1 is DFQATT and CDR2 is SNEGSKA (reference sequence). CDR3 in DNA: TGCAGTGCTAGTCTTCGGGAAATGGCGAGGGAGCAGTACTTC. This translates into CSASLREMAREQYF.

This clonotype turned up a few times. This chain links TRBV7-9 with TRBJ2-1; 10 bases map to TRBD2. CDR3 length: 18 amino acids. The junction had 12 bases not matched to a gene; V was cut back by 7 bases and J by 0 bases. Germline V gene lookup returns CDR1 SEHNR and CDR2 FQNEAQ (reference sequence). The CDR3 loop is CASITHGLAESSYNEQFF. The CDR3 coding sequence is TGTGCCAGCATCACCCACGGACTAGCGGAGAGCTCCTACAATGAGCAGTTCTTC.

This clonotype was seen a handful of times. This sequence joins TRBV19 and TRBJ1-1; D ambiguous. Trimming took off 2 bases at V and 2 bases at J, with 15 bases between the two ends. The CDR3 covers 16 residues. Germline V gene lookup returns CDR1 LNHDA and CDR2 SQIVND (reference sequence). DNA for the CDR3: TGTGCCAGTAGTATAAGCTTAGGCAGGCTAAACACTGAAGCTTTCTTT. It is translated as CASSISLGRLNTEAFF.

This clonotype was seen repeatedly, ten times or more. This chain links TRBV7-9 with TRBJ2-5; 13 bases match TRBD2. This CDR3 is 16 amino acids long. Trimming took 4 bases from V and 1 from J; bases not matched to a gene: 3. In germline, CDR1 is SEHNR, CDR2 FQNEAQ (reference sequence). As DNA, the CDR3 is TGTGCCAGCAGCTCACGGACTAGCGGGAGCCAAGAGACCCAGTACTTC. Translation: CASSSRTSGSQETQYF. Together with reference TRBV7-9 and TRBJ2-5, the CDR3 gives the full variable domain: DTGVSQNPRHKITKRGQNVTFRCDPISEHNRLYWYRQTLGQGPEFLTYFQNEAQLEKSRLLSDRFSAERPKGSFSTLEIQRTEQGDSAMYLCASSSRTSGSQETQYFGPGTRLLVL.

The chain couples TRBV6-1 to TRBJ1-5, with D hard to call. The V gene lost 5 bases and the J gene lost 6 bases, with 17 bases spanning the gap. The CDR3 consists of 15 residues. Germline V gene data show CDR1 as MNHNS and CDR2 as SASEGT. In nucleotides, the CDR3 is TGTGCCAGCAGTCAATTCGATGAGGTCGGTCAGCCCCAGCATTTT. Its translation is CASSQFDEVGQPQHF.

About this clonotype: The conserved final phenylalanine or tryptophan is absent from the CDR3, which likely points to a read error. CDR3 protein: CSAPSGGSSYEQYL. The CDR3 DNA reads as TGCAGTGCTCCTAGCGGGGGGTCCTCGTACGAGCAGTACTTA. The V and J genes are TRBV20-1 and TRBJ2-7, with 11 bases fitting TRBD2. V shed 5 bases and J 4 bases; nucleotides not matched to a gene: 7. CDR1 is DFQATT, CDR2 SNEGSKA, per germline (reference sequence). The CDR3 spans 14 residues.

This clonotype was recorded a few times. The chain couples TRBV28 to TRBJ2-3; 8 positions match TRBD2. Germline CDR1 is MDHEN and CDR2 is SYDVKM. V shed 5 bases and J 0 bases; nucleotides not matched to a gene: 7. This CDR3 is built from 16 residues. The CDR3, as DNA: TGTGCCAGCAGTGACCCAGCGGGAGCGAGCACAGATACGCAGTATTTT. Protein sequence: CASSDPAGASTDTQYF.

This chain links TRBV27 with TRBJ2-1, with D unclear. V gave up 2 bases and J gave up 2 bases, with 10 bases separating them. The CDR3 contains 15 residues. Germline assignment: CDR1 MNHEY and CDR2 SMNVEV (reference sequence). The CDR3 region is CASSLNYITYNEQFF. The CDR3 DNA reads TGTGCCAGCAGTTTAAACTACATCACCTACAATGAGCAGTTCTTC.

A few counts support this clonotype. The CDR3 region is CASSILADPRRDEQFF. DNA for the CDR3: TGTGCCAGTAGTATACTCGCGGACCCACGGAGGGATGAGCAGTTCTTC. V gene TRBV19 combines with J gene TRBJ2-1, with a weak D call TRBD2 (6 bases). The V gene's germline CDR1 is LNHDA and CDR2 SQIVND (reference sequence). The CDR3 covers 16 residues. Trimming took 2 bases from V and 8 from J, leaving 19 bases between them. Using reference TRBV19 and TRBJ2-1 for the parts outside the CDR3, the full variable domain is DGGITQSPKYLFRKEGQNVTLSCEQNLNHDAMYWYRQDPGQGLRLIYYSQIVNDFQKGDIAEGYSVSREKKESFPLTVTSAQKNPTAFYLCASSILADPRRDEQFFGPGTRLTVL.

Many counts were recorded for this clonotype. The chain recombines TRBV7-9 with TRBJ2-7; weak D call: TRBD2 (6 bases). The V end was cut by 4 bases, the J end by 0 bases, with 13 bases between. The CDR3 length is 15 residues. In germline, CDR1 is SEHNR, CDR2 FQNEAQ (reference sequence). The CDR3 loop is CASSSSRGLSYEQYF. CDR3 nucleotide sequence: TGTGCCAGCAGCTCCTCGCGGGGCCTCTCCTACGAGCAGTACTTC.

The table lists this clonotype with many counts. This chain uses TRBV6-6 with TRBJ1-2; TRBD1 might be the D (5 bases). CDR1 and CDR2 from the germline V gene are MNHNY and SVGAGI (reference sequence). V lost 0 bases and J lost 3, with 26 bases in between. The CDR3 sequence is 20 residues long. This chain's CDR3 is CASSYSLPRKQKGKDYGYTF. The CDR3, as DNA: TGTGCCAGCAGTTACTCGCTCCCCAGGAAGCAGAAGGGGAAGGACTATGGCTACACCTTC.

A few counts support this clonotype. The chain couples TRBV7-6 to TRBJ1-2, with D possibly being TRBD1 (6 bases). This CDR3 region has 15 residues. The V end was cut by 2 bases, the J end by 4 bases, with 14 bases between. CDR1 SGHVS and CDR2 FNYEAQ come from the germline V gene. CDR3 DNA sequence: TGTGCCAGCAGCTTAAGTTGGGGGCAAGGCTATGGCTACACCTTC. As protein: CASSLSWGQGYGYTF.

The chain uses TRBV28 and TRBJ2-7; 8 bases are shared with TRBD2. V shed 6 bases, J shed 4 bases, and the junction held 11 bases outside the gene matches. Germline CDR1 is MDHEN and CDR2 is SYDVKM. The CDR3 sequence is 15 residues long. CDR3 in DNA: TGTGCCAGCAGCCGAGGACCCCGGGGGGGTTACGAGCAGTACTTC. Translation gives CASSRGPRGGYEQYF.

This chain uses TRBV7-2 with TRBJ2-3; D is ambiguous. CDR3 length: 13 residues. V lost 0 bases, J lost 6 bases, and 7 bases lay in between. Germline V CDR1 and CDR2: SGHTA, FQGNSA. Here the CDR3 reads CASSLAVFDTQYF. The CDR3 DNA follows: TGTGCCAGCAGCTTAGCAGTCTTCGATACGCAGTATTTT.

This clonotype showed up many times. This chain links TRBV28 with TRBJ2-5; 7 bases fit TRBD2. Germline V CDR1 and CDR2: MDHEN, SYDVKM. With 2 bases clipped from V and 8 bases from J, the junction kept 5 bases outside the gene matches. The CDR3 length is 13 residues. CDR3 DNA: TGTGCCAGCAGTTTAAGAGGACTAGGTACCCAGTACTTC. Encoded protein: CASSLRGLGTQYF.

This clonotype was recorded many times. DNA of the CDR3: TGTGCCAGCAGCCTTCCTCCTGCAAAAGGGGGCTATAATGAGCAGTTCTTC. This translates into CASSLPPAKGGYNEQFF. The V gene is TRBV28, the J gene TRBJ2-1, with 7 bases that match TRBD1. The CDR3 has 17 amino acids. After removal of 6 bases from V and 7 bases from J, the junction contained 18 bases not matched to a gene. Germline CDR1 reads MDHEN; CDR2 reads SYDVKM. Full variable domain (outside the CDR3, taken from reference TRBV28 and TRBJ2-1): DVKVTQSSRYLVKRTGEKVFLECVQDMDHENMFWYRQDPGLGLRLIYFSYDVKMKEKGDIPEGYSVSREKKERFSLILESASTNQTSMYLCASSLPPAKGGYNEQFFGPGTRLTVL.

The chain joins TRBV9 to TRBJ2-3, with D unclear. The ends were cut back, 4 bases at V and 2 bases at J, with 14 bases in the middle. Germline-derived CDR1 and CDR2 are SGDLS and YYNGEE. This CDR3 region has 15 residues. The CDR3 nucleotides are TGTGCCAGCAGCATTAGGGCCATCTACACAGATACGCAGTATTTT. This gives the protein CASSIRAIYTDTQYF.

This clonotype was detected many times. This chain links TRBV9 with TRBJ1-5, with TRBD1 matching 8 bases. After removal of 3 bases from V and 3 bases from J, the junction contained 5 bases not matched to a gene. The germline V gene encodes CDR1 SGDLS and CDR2 YYNGEE. CDR3 length: 15 residues. This CDR3 reads CASSAGTGPNQPQHF. In DNA form, the CDR3 reads TGTGCCAGCAGCGCCGGGACAGGCCCCAATCAGCCCCAGCATTTT.

The V call is TRBV25-1, the J call TRBJ2-5, with D perhaps matching TRBD1 or TRBD2 (5 bases each). Trimming stripped 6 bases from V and 1 base from J, with 18 bases between. The CDR3 has 16 amino acids. Germline lookup yields CDR1 MGHDK and CDR2 SYGVNS. CDR3 region: CASSFGAADLQETQYF. In DNA, the CDR3 is TGTGCCAGCAGCTTCGGGGCGGCGGACCTCCAAGAGACCCAGTACTTC.